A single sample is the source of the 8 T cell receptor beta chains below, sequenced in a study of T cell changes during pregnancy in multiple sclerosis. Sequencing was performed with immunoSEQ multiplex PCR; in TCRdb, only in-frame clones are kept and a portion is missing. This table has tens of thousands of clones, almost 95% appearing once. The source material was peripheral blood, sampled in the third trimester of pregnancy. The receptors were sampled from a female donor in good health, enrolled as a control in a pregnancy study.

DNA for the CDR3: TGTGCCAGCAGCCGGGGACAGTACCTCTACGAGCAGTACTTC. It specifies CASSRGQYLYEQYF. The chain employs TRBV5-6 and TRBJ2-5, with TRBD1 identical over 7 bases. The last part of the DNA fits TRBJ2-7 better; the J call may be wrong. CDR3 length: 14 residues. Looked up from germline, CDR1 is SGHDT and CDR2 is YYEEEE.

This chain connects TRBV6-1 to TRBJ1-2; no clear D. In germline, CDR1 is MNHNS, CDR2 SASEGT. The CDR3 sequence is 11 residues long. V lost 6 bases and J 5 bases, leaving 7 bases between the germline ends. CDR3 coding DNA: TGTGCCAGCAGCTCGGGGTATGGCTACACCTTC. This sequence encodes CASSSGYGYTF.

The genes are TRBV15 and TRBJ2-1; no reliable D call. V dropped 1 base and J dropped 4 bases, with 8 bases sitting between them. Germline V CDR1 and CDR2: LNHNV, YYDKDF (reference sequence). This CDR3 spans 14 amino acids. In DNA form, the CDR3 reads TGTGCCACCAGCAGAGGTACACTATACAATGAGCAGTTCTTC. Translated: CATSRGTLYNEQFF.

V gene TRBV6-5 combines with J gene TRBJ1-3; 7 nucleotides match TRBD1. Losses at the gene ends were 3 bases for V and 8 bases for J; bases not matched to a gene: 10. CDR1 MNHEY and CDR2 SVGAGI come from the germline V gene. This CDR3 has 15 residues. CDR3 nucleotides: TGTGCCAGCAGTTATTTGAGGGGGCTCGGGCACACCATATATTTT. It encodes CASSYLRGLGHTIYF.

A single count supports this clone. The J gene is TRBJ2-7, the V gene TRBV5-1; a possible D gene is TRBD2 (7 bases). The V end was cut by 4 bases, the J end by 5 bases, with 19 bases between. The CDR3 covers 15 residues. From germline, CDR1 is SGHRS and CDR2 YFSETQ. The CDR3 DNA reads TGCGCCAGCAGCCTCCAAGTAGGGGGAGGGGACGAGCAGTACTTC. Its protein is CASSLQVGGGDEQYF.

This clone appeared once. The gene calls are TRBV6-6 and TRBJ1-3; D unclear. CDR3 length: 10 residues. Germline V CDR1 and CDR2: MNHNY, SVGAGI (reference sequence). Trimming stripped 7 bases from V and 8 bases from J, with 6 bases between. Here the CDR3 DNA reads TGTGCCAGCAAATCCGACACCATATATTTT. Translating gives CASKSDTIYF.

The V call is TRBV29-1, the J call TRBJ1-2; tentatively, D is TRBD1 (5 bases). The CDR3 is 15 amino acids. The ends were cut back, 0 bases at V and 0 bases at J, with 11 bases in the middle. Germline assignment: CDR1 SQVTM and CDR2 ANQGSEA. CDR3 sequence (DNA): TGCAGCGTTGAAGAGGGAGGGGCCGCTAACTATGGCTACACCTTC. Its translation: CSVEEGGAANYGYTF.

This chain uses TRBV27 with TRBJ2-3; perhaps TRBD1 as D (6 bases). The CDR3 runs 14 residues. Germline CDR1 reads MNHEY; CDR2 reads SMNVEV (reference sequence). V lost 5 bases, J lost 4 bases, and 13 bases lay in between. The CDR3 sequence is CASSPKTGADTQYF. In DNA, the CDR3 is TGTGCCAGCAGTCCCAAGACAGGTGCAGATACGCAGTATTTT.